The 25 T cell receptor beta chains in this list originate from one sample, sequenced in a study of blood T cells in healthy people across ages. Alongside a J-beta primer mix, a sample-barcoded 5' primer served in a second PCR lasting about 7 to 11 cycles. TCRdb re-called the 5' RACE reads through MiXCR, storing one row per CDR3 protein. The data show about 830,000 distinct CDR3 sequences, roughly 60% seen once. The material sequenced was blood. All receptors come from a man aged 30-40 years in good health.

This clonotype has only one observation. The CDR3 carries no conserved terminal phenylalanine or tryptophan, so it likely arises from a read error. The chain employs TRBV28 and TRBJ1-2; D is possibly TRBD1 (5 bases). This CDR3 has 17 residues. In germline, CDR1 is MDHEN, CDR2 SYDVKM. V lost 4 bases and J lost 2, with 20 bases in between. CDR3 sequence reads: CASSYERGAGLNYGYTL. DNA of the CDR3: TGTGCCAGCAGTTACGAAAGGGGCGCAGGGTTGAACTATGGCTACACCCTC.

CDR3 in DNA: TGTGCCAGCAGCTTTACAGCCTTATCTGAAGCTTTCTTT. Translating gives CASSFTALSEAFF. The chain carries TRBV7-9 and TRBJ1-1; D remains ambiguous. Between the trimmed V and J ends, which lost 3 bases and 6 bases, there was a span of 11 bases. CDR1 and CDR2 from the germline V gene are SEHNR and FQNEAQ (reference sequence). The CDR3 is 13 amino acids.

V gene TRBV20-1 combines with J gene TRBJ2-3, with 14 nucleotides matching TRBD2. V shed 6 bases and J 1 base; nucleotides not matched to a gene: 6. Per the germline V gene, CDR1 is DFQATT and CDR2 is SNEGSKA (reference sequence). This CDR3 comprises 16 residues. CDR3 nucleotides: TGCAGTGCCCCCGGGACTAGCGGGGGCCGCACAGATACGCAGTATTTT. It is translated as CSAPGTSGGRTDTQYF.

The chain combines TRBV27 with TRBJ1-5, with D possibly being TRBD1 (6 bases). Germline V gives CDR1 MNHEY, CDR2 SMNVEV (reference sequence). V gave up 4 bases and J gave up 9 bases, with 13 bases separating them. CDR3 length: 13 amino acids. This CDR3 reads CASSYRGGAPQHF. In nucleotides, the CDR3 is TGTGCCAGCAGTTATAGAGGGGGTGCGCCCCAGCATTTT.

The J gene is TRBJ2-5, the V gene TRBV6-2 or TRBV6-3, with 7 bases that match TRBD1. The J call may be mistaken, given a closer DNA end match to TRBJ2-4. This CDR3 contains 13 residues. Looked up from germline, CDR1 is MNHEY and CDR2 is SVGEGT. The CDR3 DNA reads TGTGCCAGCAGTTACACAGGGGCTGGCATTCAGTACTTC. Its translation is CASSYTGAGIQYF.

V gene TRBV4-3 combines with J gene TRBJ2-7; TRBD1 matches 8 bases. V was clipped by 4 bases and J by 3 bases; unmatched bases: 8. Germline loops: CDR1 LGHNA, CDR2 YSLEER. CDR3 length equals 15 residues. The CDR3 DNA follows: TGCGCCAGCAGCCTGGACAGGGAAAGGAACTACGAGCAGTACTTC. Translating gives CASSLDRERNYEQYF.

The chain links TRBV5-1 to TRBJ2-7, with 11 bases aligning to TRBD2. CDR3 length equals 15 residues. Trimming cost V 5 bases and J 2 bases; bases outside gene matches: 6. CDR1 and CDR2 (germline): SGHRS, YFSETQ. This CDR3 reads CASRMTSGAPYEQYF. The CDR3 DNA follows: TGCGCCAGCAGGATGACTAGCGGGGCCCCCTACGAGCAGTACTTC.

The chain employs TRBV20-1 and TRBJ2-3, with unresolved D. The CDR3 is 14 amino acids. Germline lookup yields CDR1 DFQATT and CDR2 SNEGSKA (reference sequence). V was pared by 0 bases and J by 0 bases, with 7 bases between. CDR3 residues: CSARDGSSTDTQYF. In DNA, the CDR3 is TGCAGTGCTAGAGATGGTTCTAGCACAGATACGCAGTATTTT.

The V and J genes are TRBV29-1 and TRBJ2-3; no clear D gene. Germline V gives CDR1 SQVTM, CDR2 ANQGSEA. The length of the CDR3 is 14 residues. V was trimmed by 3 bases and J by 2 bases, leaving 12 bases between them. Here the CDR3 DNA reads TGCAGCGTTGAGGGTGGAACAGTCACAGATACGCAGTATTTT. It specifies CSVEGGTVTDTQYF.

The chain uses TRBV3-1 and TRBJ1-5; no firm D call. Trimming pared 0 bases from V and 4 bases from J, leaving 7 bases between. CDR1 is LGHDT and CDR2 is YNNKEL in the germline V gene (reference sequence). The CDR3 is 14 amino acids. DNA for the CDR3: TGTGCCAGCAGCCAAGAGCTGGGGAATCAGCCCCAGCATTTT. Its protein product is CASSQELGNQPQHF.

The V gene is TRBV5-1, the J gene TRBJ2-3, with a weak D call TRBD2 (5 bases). CDR1 SGHRS and CDR2 YFSETQ come from the germline V gene. The CDR3 contains 13 residues. V lost 7 bases and J 3 bases, leaving 12 bases between the germline ends. Here the CDR3 DNA reads TGCGCCAGCGCGGTCGGGGTTACAGATACGCAGTATTTT. Protein: CASAVGVTDTQYF.

The chain employs TRBV20-1 and TRBJ1-1; D might be TRBD1 (5 bases). Germline assignment: CDR1 DFQATT and CDR2 SNEGSKA (reference sequence). The CDR3 sequence is 15 residues long. Trimming removed 3 bases at V and 0 bases at J, with 14 bases between. In DNA, the CDR3 is TGCAGTGCTAGTAGGCAGGGCGCGCTGAACACTGAAGCTTTCTTT. This gives the protein CSASRQGALNTEAFF.

V usage is TRBV20-1 and J usage is TRBJ2-5; 8 bases match TRBD1. Germline V gene sequence: CDR1 DFQATT, CDR2 SNEGSKA (reference sequence). The ends lost 5 bases at V and 2 bases at J; junction bases unmatched: 4. The CDR3 is 13 residues long. CDR3 loop: CSAVRDRQETQYF. The CDR3, as DNA: TGCAGTGCTGTCCGGGACAGGCAAGAGACCCAGTACTTC.

The J gene is TRBJ2-3, the V gene TRBV20-1, with 8 bases lining up with TRBD2. The CDR3 sequence is 15 residues long. J lost 0 bases, V lost 3 bases, and 5 bases had no gene match. Germline V gene data show CDR1 as DFQATT and CDR2 as SNEGSKA (reference sequence). The CDR3 DNA reads TGCAGTGCTAGTCCGGGACTAGAGAGCACAGATACGCAGTATTTT. This codes for CSASPGLESTDTQYF.

This chain joins TRBV6-5 and TRBJ2-4; weak D call: TRBD2 (5 bases). The end of the DNA aligns better with TRBJ2-7, so the J call may be wrong. CDR1 is MNHEY and CDR2 is SVGAGI in the germline V gene. The CDR3 runs to 15 residues. This chain's CDR3 is CASSSVPGSLNEQYF. CDR3 nucleotides: TGTGCCAGCAGTTCAGTGCCGGGGAGCCTCAACGAGCAGTACTTC.

The genes are TRBV12-3 or TRBV12-4 and TRBJ2-1; maybe TRBD2 (6 bases). The CDR3 covers 17 residues. V was cut by 4 bases and J by 0 bases, with 16 bases left in between. The CDR3 nucleotides are TGTGCCAGCAGTTGGTCAAAAGGGAGGAGCTCCTACAATGAGCAGTTCTTC. This translates into CASSWSKGRSSYNEQFF.

This clonotype was seen only a few times. The chain links TRBV29-1 to TRBJ2-7; D is perhaps TRBD2 (6 bases). The CDR3 runs to 13 residues. Per the germline V gene, CDR1 is SQVTM and CDR2 is ANQGSEA. V was clipped by 7 bases and J by 2 bases, with 15 bases between them. CDR3 bases: TGCAGCGCTTCAGGGAGGTGGACCTACGAGCAGTACTTC. Its translation: CSASGRWTYEQYF.

This chain links TRBV5-1 with TRBJ2-7; TRBD1 agrees at 7 bases. The V segment lost 0 bases and the J segment 5 bases; nucleotides outside the gene matches: 5. The CDR3 has 14 residues. Germline values: CDR1 SGHRS, CDR2 YFSETQ. The CDR3 protein is CASSLERQGNEQYF. CDR3 sequence (DNA): TGCGCCAGCAGCTTGGAACGACAGGGCAACGAGCAGTACTTC. The variable domain in full, with the rest retrieved from reference TRBV5-1 and TRBJ2-7, is KAGVTQTPRYLIKTRGQQVTLSCSPISGHRSVSWYQQTPGQGLQFLFEYFSETQRNKGNFPGRFSGRQFSNSRSEMNVSTLELGDSALYLCASSLERQGNEQYFGPGTRLTVT.

The chain carries TRBV6-5 and TRBJ1-6; 8 nucleotides line up with TRBD1. Trimming removed 4 bases from V and 3 bases from J; junction bases left unmatched: 5. The CDR3 is 16 residues long. The germline V gene encodes CDR1 MNHEY and CDR2 SVGAGI. The CDR3, as DNA: TGTGCCAGCAGTTTGACAGGGGCGCTCTATAATTCACCCCTCCACTTT. It is translated as CASSLTGALYNSPLHF.

This clonotype was detected only a few times. This sequence joins TRBV14 and TRBJ2-3; 13 bases are a match to TRBD2. With 2 bases clipped from V and 0 bases from J, the junction kept 8 bases outside the gene matches. The germline V gene has CDR1 SGHDN and CDR2 FVKESK. This CDR3 contains 19 residues. The CDR3 sequence: CASSQRLAGGATSTDTQYF. CDR3 DNA sequence: TGTGCCAGCAGCCAACGACTAGCGGGGGGAGCAACTAGCACAGATACGCAGTATTTT.

This clonotype was counted a few times. This chain links TRBV4-3 with TRBJ2-3; 8 nucleotides agree with TRBD1. Germline CDR1 is LGHNA and CDR2 is YSLEER. This CDR3 has 16 residues. V shed 0 bases and J 3 bases; nucleotides not matched to a gene: 5. CDR3 DNA sequence: TGCGCCAGCAGCCAAGACGCTGGACAGGGAACAGATACGCAGTATTTT. It codes for CASSQDAGQGTDTQYF.

The V and J genes are TRBV10-3 and TRBJ2-3; 12 nucleotides agree with TRBD2. Germline trimming cut 2 bases from V and 4 bases from J; bases unmatched to any gene: 4. The CDR3 loop spans 16 amino acids. Germline V gene lookup returns CDR1 ENHRY and CDR2 SYGVKD. The chain's CDR3 is CAISEELAGGADTQYF. The CDR3 DNA reads TGTGCCATCAGTGAGGAGCTAGCGGGGGGGGCAGATACGCAGTATTTT.

This chain connects TRBV20-1 to TRBJ2-5, with TRBD1 as a possible D gene (6 bases). Germline V gives CDR1 DFQATT, CDR2 SNEGSKA (reference sequence). The CDR3 consists of 14 residues. Trimming pared 6 bases from V and 5 bases from J, leaving 19 bases between. The CDR3 DNA reads TGCAGTGCCGACGCCCAGGGGCCCTGGGAGACCCAGTACTTC. Its protein is CSADAQGPWETQYF.

The rearrangement uses TRBV20-1 and TRBJ2-3, with D perhaps given as TRBD1 or TRBD2 (5 bases each). The length of the CDR3 is 13 residues. Germline CDR1 DFQATT, CDR2 SNEGSKA (reference sequence). Trimming shortened V by 3 bases and J by 1 base, and 8 bases separated the two germline ends. The CDR3 DNA follows: TGCAGTGCTAGGAGAGGGGGCACAGATACGCAGTATTTT. Translated, it gives CSARRGGTDTQYF.

The chain recombines TRBV20-1 with TRBJ2-1; possibly TRBD1 for D (6 bases). CDR1 and CDR2 (germline): DFQATT, SNEGSKA (reference sequence). This CDR3 comprises 15 residues. Trimming took 1 base from V and 3 from J, leaving 13 bases between them. CDR3 amino acids: CSARVWTAFYNEQFF. The CDR3 bases are TGCAGTGCTAGAGTGTGGACAGCGTTCTACAATGAGCAGTTCTTC.